The 19 T cell receptor beta chains given below trace back to one sample, sequenced in a study of cytomegalovirus exposure and HLA in healthy donors. Primers included in the PCR were 60 Vbeta and 13 Jbeta primers. Assay used: immunoSEQ multiplex PCR; TCRdb lists only in-frame clones, some missing. This sample has about 200,000 clones, with 75% to 80% found just once. Sequenced input: PBMCs. These receptors were taken from a man younger than 35 in good health and CMV-seronegative.

V is TRBV13 and J is TRBJ2-1; 9 bases map to TRBD2. Germline-derived CDR1 and CDR2 are PRHDT and FYEKMQ (reference sequence). The CDR3 length is 17 residues. V was pared by 1 base and J by 7 bases, with 11 bases of the junction left unmatched. The chain's CDR3 is CASSLAGTSIMGNEQFF. Here the CDR3 DNA reads TGTGCCAGCAGCTTAGCTGGGACTAGCATAATGGGGAATGAGCAGTTCTTC.

DNA for the CDR3: TGTGCCACCAGCAGAGATGCGGGTCCCGGACGTGGTGAGCAGTTCTTC. Amino acids: CATSRDAGPGRGEQFF. The V gene is TRBV15, the J gene TRBJ2-1, with a weak D call TRBD2 (5 bases). Germline CDR1 and CDR2: LNHNV and YYDKDF (reference sequence). This CDR3 contains 16 residues. With 0 bases removed from V and 9 bases from J, the gap between germline ends came to 18 bases.

This chain uses TRBV5-1 with TRBJ1-3; TRBD1 aligns across 8 bases. Unmatched junction bases numbered 5, after V lost 5 bases and J lost 7 bases. Germline V lookup: CDR1 SGHRS, CDR2 YFSETQ. There are 13 residues in the CDR3. The CDR3 sequence is CASRDRVNNTIYF. For the CDR3, the DNA is TGCGCCAGCAGGGACAGGGTGAACAACACCATATATTTT.

For this clone: A much larger clone differs from this one at a single base, so this may be a read error. The chain links TRBV6-6 to TRBJ1-5, with 8 positions matching TRBD1. The CDR3 covers 14 residues. CDR1 and CDR2 from the germline V gene are MNHNY and SVGAGI (reference sequence). J lost 2 bases, V lost 5 bases, and 2 bases had no gene match. The CDR3 DNA sequence: TGTGCCAGCAGTCAGACAGGGGGCAATCAGCCCCAGCATTTT. It encodes CASSQTGGNQPQHF.

This clone was seen just once. The chain is built from TRBV13 and TRBJ2-3, with D maybe TRBD2 (6 bases). From germline, CDR1 is PRHDT and CDR2 FYEKMQ (reference sequence). Trimming took 4 bases from V and 4 from J, leaving 15 bases between them. The CDR3 totals 15 residues. The CDR3 bases are TGTGCCAGCAGCTCCCGCCCGGGAGCCCCAGATACGCAGTATTTT. Encoded protein: CASSSRPGAPDTQYF.

The chain employs TRBV5-4 and TRBJ2-7; 11 positions agree with TRBD1. The CDR3 sequence is 13 residues long. The V gene's germline CDR1 is SGHNT and CDR2 YYREEE (reference sequence). V was pared by 0 bases and J by 7 bases, with 0 bases of the junction left unmatched. CDR3: CASSLGDRGEQYF. The DNA of the CDR3 is TGTGCCAGCAGCTTGGGGGACAGGGGGGAGCAGTACTTC.

The chain is built from TRBV7-3 and TRBJ2-1; a weak D match, TRBD2 (7 bases). The CDR3 is 15 amino acids. V was trimmed by 2 bases and J by 4 bases, leaving 12 bases between them. Looked up from germline, CDR1 is SGHTA and CDR2 is FQGTGA. The CDR3 sequence: CASSLGGADYNEQFF. The DNA for the CDR3 is TGTGCCAGCAGCTTAGGGGGGGCCGATTACAATGAGCAGTTCTTC.

A word on this clone: An end of the junction does not agree with germline; a read error may underlie this. The V and J genes are TRBV7-9 and TRBJ1-4, with 9 bases aligning to TRBD1. CDR1 SEHNR and CDR2 FQNEAQ come from the germline V gene (reference sequence). The CDR3 has 16 residues. The CDR3 region is CSSSANPGQGAEKLFF. In DNA form, the CDR3 reads TGTTCCAGCAGCGCCAATCCGGGACAGGGAGCGGAAAAACTGTTTTTT.

J is TRBJ2-1 and V is TRBV4-3; no firm D call. The CDR3 consists of 13 residues. V lost 2 bases and J 9 bases, leaving 11 bases between the germline ends. Germline values: CDR1 LGHNA, CDR2 YSLEER. The CDR3 spells CASSQPSGGEQFF. Written as DNA, the CDR3 is TGCGCCAGCAGCCAACCATCCGGCGGTGAGCAGTTCTTC.

The V gene is TRBV9, the J gene TRBJ2-2; 9 positions agree with TRBD1. Losses at the gene ends were 3 bases for V and 3 bases for J; bases not matched to a gene: 6. CDR1 is SGDLS, CDR2 YYNGEE, per germline. There are 16 residues in the CDR3. The CDR3 protein is CASSGLWTGDTGELFF. Written as DNA, the CDR3 is TGTGCCAGCAGCGGGCTGTGGACAGGGGACACCGGGGAGCTGTTTTTT. Variable domain in full (rest from reference TRBV9 and TRBJ2-2): DSGVTQTPKHLITATGQRVTLRCSPRSGDLSVYWYQQSLDQGLQFLIQYYNGEERAKGNILERFSAQQFPDLHSELNLSSLELGDSALYFCASSGLWTGDTGELFFGEGSRLTVL.

The rearrangement uses TRBV25-1 and TRBJ2-5; TRBD1 matches at 8 bases. The CDR3 extends over 13 amino acids. The junction had 5 bases not matched to a gene; V was cut back by 6 bases and J by 5 bases. CDR1 is MGHDK and CDR2 is SYGVNS in the germline V gene. The CDR3 loop is CASRSQGAETQYF. Here the CDR3 DNA reads TGTGCCAGCAGGTCTCAGGGGGCTGAGACCCAGTACTTC.

This clone is a singleton in its sample. The V and J genes are TRBV28 and TRBJ2-7; D is perhaps TRBD2 (7 bases). Germline values: CDR1 MDHEN, CDR2 SYDVKM. The CDR3 has 14 residues. The V and J ends lost 11 bases and 7 bases respectively, with 24 bases between them. CDR3 coding DNA: TGTGCCGTAGGTGATCGGGGGGCCACGTGGGAGCAGTACTTC. It translates to CAVGDRGATWEQYF.

V usage is TRBV19 and J usage is TRBJ2-7; 7 nucleotides line up with TRBD1. CDR1 is LNHDA and CDR2 is SQIVND in the germline V gene (reference sequence). After removal of 3 bases from V and 7 bases from J, the junction contained 3 bases not matched to a gene. This CDR3 region has 12 residues. The chain's CDR3 is CASSMTGREQYF. The CDR3 DNA sequence: TGTGCCAGTAGTATGACAGGGCGGGAGCAGTACTTC.

This clone came up once. V is TRBV5-6 and J is TRBJ1-3; D not certain. This CDR3 is built from 13 residues. Germline values: CDR1 SGHDT, CDR2 YYEEEE. Trimming took off 4 bases at V and 2 bases at J, with 7 bases between the two ends. For the CDR3, the DNA is TGTGCCAGCAGCCCCCCGGCTGGAAACACCATATATTTT. It translates to CASSPPAGNTIYF.

The V gene is TRBV6-5, the J gene TRBJ2-1; the match to TRBD1 covers 8 bases. This CDR3 has 16 amino acids. Germline CDR1 and CDR2: MNHEY and SVGAGI. With 2 bases clipped from V and 8 bases from J, the junction kept 11 bases outside the gene matches. The CDR3 DNA is TGTGCCAGCAGTTACCGGACAGGGACAGGATCGCATGAGCAGTTCTTC. Its protein product is CASSYRTGTGSHEQFF.

The chain combines TRBV19 with TRBJ1-5, with 7 bases that match TRBD1. The CDR3 loop spans 14 amino acids. The trim removed 5 bases at V and 3 bases at J, leaving 4 bases unmatched. Looked up from germline, CDR1 is LNHDA and CDR2 is SQIVND (reference sequence). CDR3 bases: TGTGCCAGTAGTGACAGGGTTGTCAATCAGCCCCAGCATTTT. This encodes CASSDRVVNQPQHF.

The rearrangement links TRBV19 to TRBJ1-5, with a weak D call TRBD1 (6 bases). Germline V gene lookup returns CDR1 LNHDA and CDR2 SQIVND (reference sequence). The CDR3 contains 15 residues. V shed 1 base and J shed 7 bases, with 14 bases lying between them. For the CDR3, the DNA is TGTGCCAGTAGTATAGCCATCAGGGGTGGGCAGCCCCAGCATTTT. This translates into CASSIAIRGGQPQHF.

This clone was detected only once. V usage is TRBV5-4 and J usage is TRBJ1-5, with D tentatively TRBD1 (6 bases). This CDR3 region has 15 residues. The V end was cut by 1 base, the J end by 7 bases, with 15 bases between. Germline V gene lookup returns CDR1 SGHNT and CDR2 YYREEE (reference sequence). The CDR3 loop is CASSLSPGADQPQHF. The CDR3 DNA follows: TGTGCCAGCAGCTTGTCGCCAGGGGCTGACCAGCCCCAGCATTTT.

The chain has TRBV29-1 and TRBJ1-1, with 8 nucleotides matching TRBD1. The junction had 15 bases not matched to a gene; V was cut back by 6 bases and J by 6 bases. The germline V gene encodes CDR1 SQVTM and CDR2 ANQGSEA. CDR3 size: 15 residues. CDR3 protein: CSVCLTAGQGSEAFF. CDR3 nucleotide sequence: TGCAGCGTATGCCTAACAGCCGGACAGGGCTCTGAAGCTTTCTTT.